The text below deals with one T cell receptor beta chain. Its antigen is undetermined. In germline, CDR1 is MNHNY, CDR2 SVGAGI (reference sequence). This CDR3 comprises 14 residues. After removal of 5 bases from V and 6 bases from J, the junction contained 6 bases not matched to a gene. Donors showed nominal health when sampled, although they likely had unrecorded immune exposures. A multiplex PCR was run with 60 Vbeta primers and 13 Jbeta primers. Authors' processing steps: Later work found around 85 million unique TCR beta chains, with approximately 12 million shared. This table comes from immunoSEQ multiplex PCR, and its TCRdb copy is limited to in-frame clones, with some not included. The DNA was the basis for D and trimming; V, J and clone size are from that table. The table records about 59,000 clones, about four fifths of them present only once. These data are taken from a study of cytomegalovirus exposure and HLA in healthy donors. General observations from the study: Researchers reported that three CMV-associated chains were confirmed in vitro as CMV antigen-specific.

The chain couples TRBV6-6 to TRBJ1-1; 10 bases line up with TRBD1. The TCR originated in a woman aged 35 to 49 in good health and CMV-seronegative. The material sequenced was PBMCs. The chain's CDR3 is CASSRTGGTPEAFF. The CDR3 nucleotides are TGTGCCAGCAGTCGGACAGGGGGAACCCCTGAAGCTTTCTTT.